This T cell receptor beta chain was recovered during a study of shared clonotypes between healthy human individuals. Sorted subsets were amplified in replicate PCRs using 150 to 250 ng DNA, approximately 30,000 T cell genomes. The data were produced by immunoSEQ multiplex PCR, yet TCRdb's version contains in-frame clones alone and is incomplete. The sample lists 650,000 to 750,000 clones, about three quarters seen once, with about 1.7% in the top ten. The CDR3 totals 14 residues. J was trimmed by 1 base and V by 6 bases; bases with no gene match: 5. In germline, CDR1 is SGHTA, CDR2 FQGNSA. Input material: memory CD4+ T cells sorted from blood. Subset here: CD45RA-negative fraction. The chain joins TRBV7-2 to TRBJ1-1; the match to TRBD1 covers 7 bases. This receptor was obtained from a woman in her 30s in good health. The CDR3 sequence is CASSRHRGNTEAFF. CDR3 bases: TGTGCCAGCAGTCGTCACAGGGGGAACACTGAAGCTTTCTTT.